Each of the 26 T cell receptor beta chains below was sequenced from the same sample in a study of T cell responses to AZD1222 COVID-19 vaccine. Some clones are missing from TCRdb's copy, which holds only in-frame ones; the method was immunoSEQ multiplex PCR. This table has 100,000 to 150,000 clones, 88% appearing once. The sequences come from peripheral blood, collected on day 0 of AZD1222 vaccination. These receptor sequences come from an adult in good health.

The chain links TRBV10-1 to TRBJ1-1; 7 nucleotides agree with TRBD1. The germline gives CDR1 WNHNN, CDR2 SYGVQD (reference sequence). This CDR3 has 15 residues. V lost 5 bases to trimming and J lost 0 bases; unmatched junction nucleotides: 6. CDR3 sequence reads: CASSPSTGMNTEAFF. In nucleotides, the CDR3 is TGCGCCAGCAGTCCATCGACAGGGATGAACACTGAAGCTTTCTTT.

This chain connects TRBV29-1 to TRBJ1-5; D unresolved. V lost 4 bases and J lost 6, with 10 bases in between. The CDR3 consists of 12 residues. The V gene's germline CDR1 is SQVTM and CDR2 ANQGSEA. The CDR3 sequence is CSVAGKGQPQHF. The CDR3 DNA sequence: TGCAGCGTTGCGGGGAAAGGTCAGCCCCAGCATTTT. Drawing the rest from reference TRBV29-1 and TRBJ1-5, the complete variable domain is SAVISQKPSRDICQRGTSLTIQCQVDSQVTMMFWYRQQPGQSLTLIATANQGSEATYESGFVIDKFPISRPNLTFSTLTVSNMSPEDSSIYLCSVAGKGQPQHFGDGTRLSIL.

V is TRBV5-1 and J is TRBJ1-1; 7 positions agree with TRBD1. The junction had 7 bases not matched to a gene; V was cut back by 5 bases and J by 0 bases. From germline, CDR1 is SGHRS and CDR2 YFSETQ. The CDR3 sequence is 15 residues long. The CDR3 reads CASSPGTALNTEAFF. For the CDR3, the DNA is TGCGCCAGCAGTCCCGGGACAGCTTTGAACACTGAAGCTTTCTTT.

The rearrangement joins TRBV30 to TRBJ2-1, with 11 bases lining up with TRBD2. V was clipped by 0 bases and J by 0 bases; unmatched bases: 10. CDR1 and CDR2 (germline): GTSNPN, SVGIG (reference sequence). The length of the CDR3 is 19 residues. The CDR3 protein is CAWSVTSSGGTRSYNEQFF. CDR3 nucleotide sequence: TGTGCCTGGAGTGTAACGTCTAGCGGGGGGACTCGCTCCTACAATGAGCAGTTCTTC. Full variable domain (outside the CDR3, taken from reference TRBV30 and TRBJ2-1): SQTIHQWPATLVQPVGSPLSLECTVEGTSNPNLYWYRQAAGRGLQLLFYSVGIGQISSEVPQNLSASRPQDRQFILSSKKLLLSDSGFYLCAWSVTSSGGTRSYNEQFFGPGTRLTVL.

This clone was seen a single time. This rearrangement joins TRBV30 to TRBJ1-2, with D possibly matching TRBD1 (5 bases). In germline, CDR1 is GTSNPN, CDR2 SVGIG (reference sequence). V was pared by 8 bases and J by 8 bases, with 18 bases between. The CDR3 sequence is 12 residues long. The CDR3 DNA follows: TGTGCCGGGACCCGGACATCCGGAGGCTACACCTTC. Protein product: CAGTRTSGGYTF.

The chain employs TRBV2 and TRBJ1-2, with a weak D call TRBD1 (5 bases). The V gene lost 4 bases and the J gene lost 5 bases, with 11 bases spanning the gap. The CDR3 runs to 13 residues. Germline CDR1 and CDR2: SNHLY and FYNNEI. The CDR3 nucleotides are TGTGCCAGCAGTGCCAGGGCGGAATATGGCTACACCTTC. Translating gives CASSARAEYGYTF.

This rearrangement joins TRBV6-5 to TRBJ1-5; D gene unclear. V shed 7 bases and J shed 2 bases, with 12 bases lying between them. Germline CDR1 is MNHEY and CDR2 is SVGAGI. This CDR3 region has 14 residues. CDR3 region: CASTPAGGNQPQHF. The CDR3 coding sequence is TGTGCCAGCACCCCAGCCGGGGGCAATCAGCCCCAGCATTTT.

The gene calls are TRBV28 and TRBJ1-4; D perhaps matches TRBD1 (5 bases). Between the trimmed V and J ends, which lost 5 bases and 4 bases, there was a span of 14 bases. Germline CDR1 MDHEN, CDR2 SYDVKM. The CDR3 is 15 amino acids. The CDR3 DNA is TGTGCCAGCAGTGGGGCAGGTGCTTATAATGAAAAACTGTTTTTT. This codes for CASSGAGAYNEKLFF.

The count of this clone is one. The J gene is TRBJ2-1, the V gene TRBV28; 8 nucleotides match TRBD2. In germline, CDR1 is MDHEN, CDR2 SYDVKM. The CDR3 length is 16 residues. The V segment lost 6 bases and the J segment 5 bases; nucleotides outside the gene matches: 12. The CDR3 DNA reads TGTGCCAGCAGCCCCTTGGGACTAGAATTGGACAATGAGCAGTTCTTC. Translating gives CASSPLGLELDNEQFF.

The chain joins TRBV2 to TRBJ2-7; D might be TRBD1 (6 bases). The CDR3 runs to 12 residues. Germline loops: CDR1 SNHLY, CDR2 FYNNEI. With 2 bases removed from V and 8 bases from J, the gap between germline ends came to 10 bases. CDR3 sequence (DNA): TGTGCCAGCAGTGAACAGGACAGTAAGCAGTACTTC. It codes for CASSEQDSKQYF.

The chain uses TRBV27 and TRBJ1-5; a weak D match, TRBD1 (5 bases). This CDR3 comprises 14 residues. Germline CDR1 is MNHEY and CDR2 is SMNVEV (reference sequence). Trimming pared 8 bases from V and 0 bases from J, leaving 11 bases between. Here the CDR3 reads CASVGGYSNQPQHF. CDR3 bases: TGTGCCAGCGTTGGGGGATATAGCAATCAGCCCCAGCATTTT.

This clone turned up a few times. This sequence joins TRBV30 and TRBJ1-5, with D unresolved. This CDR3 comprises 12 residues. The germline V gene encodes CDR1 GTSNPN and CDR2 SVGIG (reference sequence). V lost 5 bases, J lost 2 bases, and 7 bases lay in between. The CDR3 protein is CAWGEGNQPQHF. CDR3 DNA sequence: TGTGCCTGGGGGGAGGGCAATCAGCCCCAGCATTTT.

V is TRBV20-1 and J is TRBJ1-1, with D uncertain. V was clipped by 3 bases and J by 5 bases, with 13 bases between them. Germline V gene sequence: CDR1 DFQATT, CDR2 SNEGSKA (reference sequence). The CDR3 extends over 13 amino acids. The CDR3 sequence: CSASRLHGTEAFF. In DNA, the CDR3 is TGCAGTGCTAGTCGACTCCACGGGACTGAAGCTTTCTTT.

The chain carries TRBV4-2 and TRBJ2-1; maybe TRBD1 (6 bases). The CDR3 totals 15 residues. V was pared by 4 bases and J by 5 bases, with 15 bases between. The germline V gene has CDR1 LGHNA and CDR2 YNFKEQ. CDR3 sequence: CASSPPDRVNNEQFF. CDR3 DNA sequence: TGTGCCAGCAGCCCTCCGGACAGAGTTAACAATGAGCAGTTCTTC.

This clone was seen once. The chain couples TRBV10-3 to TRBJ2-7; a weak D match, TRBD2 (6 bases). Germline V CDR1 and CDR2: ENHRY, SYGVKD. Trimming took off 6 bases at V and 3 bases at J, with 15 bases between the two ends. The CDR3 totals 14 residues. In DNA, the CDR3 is TGTGCCATCAGGGCGGGACTCACCAACTACGAGCAGTACTTC. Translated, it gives CAIRAGLTNYEQYF.

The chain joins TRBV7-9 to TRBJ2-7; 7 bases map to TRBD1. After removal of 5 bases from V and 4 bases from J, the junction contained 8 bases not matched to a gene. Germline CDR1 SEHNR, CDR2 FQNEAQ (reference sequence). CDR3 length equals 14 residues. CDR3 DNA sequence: TGTGCCAGCAGCCCCGGACAGGTGAAGTACGAGCAGTACTTC. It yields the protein CASSPGQVKYEQYF. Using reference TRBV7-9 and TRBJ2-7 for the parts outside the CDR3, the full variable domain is DTGVSQNPRHKITKRGQNVTFRCDPISEHNRLYWYRQTLGQGPEFLTYFQNEAQLEKSRLLSDRFSAERPKGSFSTLEIQRTEQGDSAMYLCASSPGQVKYEQYFGPGTRLTVT.

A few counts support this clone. CDR3 DNA sequence: TGTGCCAGCAGCCAAGTGCAGGGTAATAATTCACCCCTCCACTTT. Residues: CASSQVQGNNSPLHF. The chain carries TRBV14 and TRBJ1-6; tentative D call: TRBD1 (5 bases). Looked up from germline, CDR1 is SGHDN and CDR2 is FVKESK. The V gene lost 1 base and the J gene lost 5 bases, with 9 bases spanning the gap. The CDR3 loop spans 15 amino acids.

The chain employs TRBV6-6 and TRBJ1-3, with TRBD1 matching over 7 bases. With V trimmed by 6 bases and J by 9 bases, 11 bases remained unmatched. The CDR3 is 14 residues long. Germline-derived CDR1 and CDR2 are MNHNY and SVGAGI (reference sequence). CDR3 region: CASRHTGEGRTIYF. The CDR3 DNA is TGTGCCAGCAGGCACACAGGGGAAGGCCGCACCATATATTTT.

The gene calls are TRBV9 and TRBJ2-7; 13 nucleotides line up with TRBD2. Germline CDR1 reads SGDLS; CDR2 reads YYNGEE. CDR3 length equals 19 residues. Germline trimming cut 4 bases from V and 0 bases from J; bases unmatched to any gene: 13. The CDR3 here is CASSLFTGLAGAISYEQYF. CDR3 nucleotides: TGTGCCAGCAGCTTATTTACCGGACTAGCGGGAGCCATCTCCTACGAGCAGTACTTC.

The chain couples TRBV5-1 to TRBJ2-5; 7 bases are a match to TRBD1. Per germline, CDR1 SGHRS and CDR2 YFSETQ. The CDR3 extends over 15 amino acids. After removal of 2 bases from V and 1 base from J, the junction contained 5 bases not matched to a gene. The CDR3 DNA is TGCGCCAGCAGCTTATGGCCAGGGGGCCAAGAGACCCAGTACTTC. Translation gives CASSLWPGGQETQYF.

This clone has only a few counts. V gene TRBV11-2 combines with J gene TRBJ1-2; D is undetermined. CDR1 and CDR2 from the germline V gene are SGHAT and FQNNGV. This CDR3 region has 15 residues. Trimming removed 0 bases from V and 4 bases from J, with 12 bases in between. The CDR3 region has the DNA TGTGCCAGCAGCTTAGAAAGTGAAGATCTCTATGGCTACACCTTC. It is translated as CASSLESEDLYGYTF. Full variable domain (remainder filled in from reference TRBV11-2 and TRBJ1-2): EAGVAQSPRYKIIEKRQSVAFWCNPISGHATLYWYQQILGQGPKLLIQFQNNGVVDDSQLPKDRFSAERLKGVDSTLKIQPAKLEDSAVYLCASSLESEDLYGYTFGSGTRLTVV.

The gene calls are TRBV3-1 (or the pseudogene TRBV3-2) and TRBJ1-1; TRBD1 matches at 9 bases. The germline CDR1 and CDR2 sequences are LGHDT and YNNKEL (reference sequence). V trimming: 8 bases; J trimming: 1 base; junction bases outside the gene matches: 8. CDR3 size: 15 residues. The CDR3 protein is CASHTGGFPNTEAFF. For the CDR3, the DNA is TGTGCCAGCCATACAGGGGGCTTTCCGAACACTGAAGCTTTCTTT.

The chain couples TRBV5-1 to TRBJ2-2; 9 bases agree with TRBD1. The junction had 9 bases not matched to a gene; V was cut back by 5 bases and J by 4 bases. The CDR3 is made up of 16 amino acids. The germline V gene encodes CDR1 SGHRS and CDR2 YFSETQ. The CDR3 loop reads CASSQGTGSFTGELFF. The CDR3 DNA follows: TGCGCCAGCAGTCAAGGGACAGGGTCATTCACCGGGGAGCTGTTTTTT.

CDR3 sequence (DNA): TGTGCCAGCAGCACCAGCCCCCCTAGCACAGATACGCAGTATTTT. It specifies CASSTSPPSTDTQYF. The chain carries TRBV7-9 and TRBJ2-3; no firm D call. The germline CDR1 and CDR2 sequences are SEHNR and FQNEAQ (reference sequence). The CDR3 is made up of 15 amino acids. V lost 5 bases to trimming and J lost 0 bases, with 12 bases between them.

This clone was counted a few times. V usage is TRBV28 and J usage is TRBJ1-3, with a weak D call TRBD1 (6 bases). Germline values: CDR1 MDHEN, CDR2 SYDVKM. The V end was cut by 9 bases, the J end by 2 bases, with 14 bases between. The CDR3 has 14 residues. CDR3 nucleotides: TGTGCCAGTCGCGGGGGGCGCACTGGAAACACCATATATTTT. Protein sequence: CASRGGRTGNTIYF.

DNA for the CDR3: TGTGCCAGCTCACCTCCAGGATTAACCAAAAACATTCAGTACTTC. It translates to CASSPPGLTKNIQYF. This chain joins TRBV18 and TRBJ2-4; unclear D gene. The CDR3 loop spans 15 amino acids. CDR1 and CDR2 (germline): KGHSH, LQKENI. The V and J ends lost 3 bases and 2 bases respectively, with 11 bases between them.